This T cell receptor beta chain was observed in a study of cytomegalovirus exposure and HLA in healthy donors. The length of the CDR3 is 19 residues. V was pared by 2 bases and J by 4 bases, with 24 bases between. Germline V gene data show CDR1 as SGHDT and CDR2 as YYEEEE. The PCR employed 60 Vbeta primers together with 13 Jbeta primers. Only in-frame clones appear in the TCRdb table, and some are missing; sequencing was by immunoSEQ multiplex PCR. This table has around 270,000 clones, over 70% appearing once. This clonotype originated in a girl aged 2 to 10 in good health and CMV-seronegative. The chain employs TRBV5-6 and TRBJ2-2; tentative D call: TRBD2 (6 bases). The sequenced sample consisted of PBMCs. CDR3 nucleotides: TGTGCCAGCAGCTTAACAAGCGAGGGACTTCGTAGTCTCACCGGGGAGCTGTTTTTT. Amino acids: CASSLTSEGLRSLTGELFF. The full variable domain, completed using reference TRBV5-6 and TRBJ2-2, is DAGVTQSPTHLIKTRGQQVTLRCSPKSGHDTVSWYQQALGQGPQFIFQYYEEEERQRGNFPDRFSGHQFPNYSSELNVNALLLGDSALYLCASSLTSEGLRSLTGELFFGEGSRLTVL.